This T cell receptor beta chain comes out of a study of blood T cell repertoires in COVID-19. Whole-study context: Sample material is recorded as cDNA or gDNA derived from T cells, B-cell-depleted T cells, or PBMCs.

Allocation to cohorts depended on clinical history reported by the participants. V was cut by 3 bases and J by 1 base, with 12 bases left in between. This CDR3 is built from 15 residues. CDR1 is SGDLS and CDR2 is YYNGEE in the germline V gene. Clones were read by immunoSEQ multiplex PCR, and TCRdb kept only the in-frame ones, dropping some. Altogether around 340,000 clones are present, 80% to 90% being singletons, with the ten largest covering about 4.2%. Sequenced material: PBMCs or T cells enriched from blood (not recorded which). V gene TRBV9 combines with J gene TRBJ2-3; D is perhaps TRBD2 (6 bases). The origin of this receptor is a middle-aged woman with acute COVID-19. CDR3 region: CASSGLVGGTDTQYF. The CDR3 DNA reads as TGTGCCAGCAGCGGACTAGTCGGGGGCACAGATACGCAGTATTTT.